This passage covers 15 T cell receptor beta chains from one sample sequenced in a study of cytomegalovirus exposure and HLA in healthy donors listed by TCRdb under 2017. The library was made by the immunoSEQ multiplex PCR assay. For the multiplex PCR, a mixture combining 60 forward primers for TCR Vbeta segments and 13 reverse primers for TCR Jbeta segments was used. TCRdb limited this immuneACCESS table to in-frame rearrangements with V and J called. A share of clones is missing; checked studies link under half to unresolved V genes, and the rest is unexplained. Across this sample there are around 91,000 clones, with 64% seen only once. The top ten clonotypes cover over 2% of the sample. Material for sequencing was PBMCs. These receptors were taken from a human donor in good health.

The chain uses TRBV6-1 and TRBJ1-2; a weak D match, TRBD1 (5 bases). Germline V gene sequence: CDR1 MNHNS, CDR2 SASEGT. V was clipped by 5 bases and J by 1 base, with 8 bases between them. The CDR3 has 13 amino acids. For the CDR3, the DNA is TGTGCCAGCAGTTTACAGGATAACTATGGCTACACCTTC. Protein product: CASSLQDNYGYTF.

The chain carries TRBV5-4 and TRBJ2-3; the D gene is possibly TRBD2 (6 bases). From germline, CDR1 is SGHNT and CDR2 YYREEE (reference sequence). The length of the CDR3 is 15 residues. The germline V and J ends were trimmed by 0 bases and 0 bases, with 8 bases remaining between them. CDR3 sequence: CASSLAGVSTDTQYF. The CDR3 bases are TGTGCCAGCAGCTTGGCGGGGGTTAGCACAGATACGCAGTATTTT.

This clone was picked up a small number of times. The V and J genes are TRBV6-5 and TRBJ1-2, with 9 bases matching TRBD1. The CDR3 contains 15 residues. Germline CDR1 MNHEY, CDR2 SVGAGI. With V trimmed by 5 bases and J by 4 bases, 8 bases remained unmatched. The CDR3 loop is CASSPGQGFIYGYTF. For the CDR3, the DNA is TGTGCCAGCAGTCCGGGACAGGGATTTATCTATGGCTACACCTTC.

This chain links TRBV19 with TRBJ1-5; 8 bases are a match to TRBD1. Germline assignment: CDR1 LNHDA and CDR2 SQIVND (reference sequence). This CDR3 region has 15 residues. Unmatched junction bases numbered 3, after V lost 1 base and J lost 4 bases. CDR3 region: CASSIGGTGNQPQHF. CDR3 bases: TGTGCCAGTAGTATAGGGGGGACAGGTAATCAGCCCCAGCATTTT.

V is TRBV7-3 and J is TRBJ2-7; D might be TRBD2 (6 bases). V lost 5 bases, J lost 9 bases, and 11 bases lay in between. This CDR3 spans 11 amino acids. Germline V lookup: CDR1 SGHTA, CDR2 FQGTGA. In DNA form, the CDR3 reads TGTGCCAGCAGCACCGGAGGGGTGCAGTACTTC. Translation: CASSTGGVQYF.

This sequence joins TRBV7-6 and TRBJ1-4; D is unclear. From germline, CDR1 is SGHVS and CDR2 FNYEAQ. V shed 6 bases and J shed 0 bases, with 11 bases lying between them. The CDR3 consists of 15 residues. As DNA, the CDR3 is TGTGCCAGCAGTCCCCAATCATCAACTAATGAAAAACTGTTTTTT. Protein sequence: CASSPQSSTNEKLFF.

The CDR3 coding sequence is TGTGCCAGCAGCGTAGGACTAGCGGGGGGGCTGAACTACAATGAGCAGTTCTTC. This sequence encodes CASSVGLAGGLNYNEQFF. The J gene is TRBJ2-1, the V gene TRBV9; 14 positions agree with TRBD2. After removal of 0 bases from V and 3 bases from J, the junction contained 5 bases not matched to a gene. The CDR3 is 18 amino acids. Germline loops: CDR1 SGDLS, CDR2 YYNGEE.

This rearrangement joins TRBV13 to TRBJ2-2, with TRBD1 as a possible D gene (6 bases). The CDR3 is 14 amino acids. The V gene lost 0 bases and the J gene lost 6 bases, with 8 bases spanning the gap. The germline V gene encodes CDR1 PRHDT and CDR2 FYEKMQ (reference sequence). The CDR3 loop is CASSLGQGSGELFF. The CDR3 DNA reads TGTGCCAGCAGCTTAGGACAGGGATCCGGGGAGCTGTTTTTT.

The J gene is TRBJ2-3, the V gene TRBV11-3, with D tentatively TRBD2 (5 bases). The CDR3 is 15 amino acids. CDR1 is SGHNT, CDR2 YENEEA, per germline. V lost 3 bases, J lost 2 bases, and 12 bases lay in between. CDR3 DNA: TGTGCCAGCAGCTTCGGGAAAGTCCTCACAGATACGCAGTATTTT. Amino acid sequence: CASSFGKVLTDTQYF.

This chain joins TRBV6-1 and TRBJ1-3; 7 bases map to TRBD1. CDR1 and CDR2 from the germline V gene are MNHNS and SASEGT. The trim removed 7 bases at V and 0 bases at J, leaving 3 bases unmatched. CDR3 size: 14 residues. The CDR3 loop is CASTGGGSGNTIYF. CDR3 bases: TGTGCCAGCACAGGGGGTGGCTCTGGAAACACCATATATTTT.

The sample holds one count of this clone. The chain carries TRBV19 and TRBJ2-7; D is possibly TRBD2 (5 bases). Per germline, CDR1 LNHDA and CDR2 SQIVND (reference sequence). The CDR3 covers 14 residues. V was shortened by 5 bases and J by 3 bases, with 14 bases between the two germline ends. CDR3 nucleotides: TGTGCCAGTAGTGGCGGAGGCAGGAGCTACGAGCAGTACTTC. Translation gives CASSGGGRSYEQYF. Full variable domain (missing parts from reference TRBV19 and TRBJ2-7): DGGITQSPKYLFRKEGQNVTLSCEQNLNHDAMYWYRQDPGQGLRLIYYSQIVNDFQKGDIAEGYSVSREKKESFPLTVTSAQKNPTAFYLCASSGGGRSYEQYFGPGTRLTVT.

The rearrangement joins TRBV29-1 to TRBJ1-6; 7 bases fit TRBD1. This CDR3 is built from 13 residues. V gave up 6 bases and J gave up 6 bases; unmatched junction bases: 5. Germline loops: CDR1 SQVTM, CDR2 ANQGSEA. The CDR3 sequence is CSVRTGANSPLHF. Here the CDR3 DNA reads TGCAGCGTCCGAACAGGGGCTAATTCACCCCTCCACTTT.

The V call is TRBV9, the J call TRBJ1-1; 7 bases fit TRBD1. Germline CDR1 reads SGDLS; CDR2 reads YYNGEE. The V segment lost 0 bases and the J segment 5 bases; nucleotides outside the gene matches: 10. The CDR3 sequence is 16 residues long. The CDR3 spells CASSVGAALQGTEAFF. CDR3 nucleotide sequence: TGTGCCAGCAGCGTAGGGGCGGCCCTACAGGGGACTGAAGCTTTCTTT.

This chain connects TRBV7-8 to TRBJ2-5; 8 nucleotides match TRBD2. J gave up 1 base and V 5 bases, and 6 bases lay outside the gene matches. CDR1 is SGHVS and CDR2 is FQNEAQ in the germline V gene. The CDR3 is 15 amino acids. The CDR3 coding sequence is TGTGCCAGCAGCCGCGGCGGGGGGCCCCAAGAGACCCAGTACTTC. The encoded protein is CASSRGGGPQETQYF.

This clone was seen a few times. This chain connects TRBV19 to TRBJ1-1, with D perhaps TRBD1 (6 bases). The germline gives CDR1 LNHDA, CDR2 SQIVND (reference sequence). The ends were cut back, 6 bases at V and 2 bases at J, with 16 bases in the middle. This CDR3 is 15 amino acids long. In DNA, the CDR3 is TGTGCCAGTAGGAAAACGTCAGGGGCTAACACTGAAGCTTTCTTT. Its protein is CASRKTSGANTEAFF.